This T cell receptor (beta chain) was identified during a study of radiotherapy plus CTLA-4 blockade in lung cancer. Study at large: With 31% of patients having disease control, objective responses were seen in about 17%. Overall study results and limits: Reports state that early shifts in blood T cell clones, with interferon-beta, best predicted response.

TCRdb's copy holds only in-frame clones and misses some; the assay was immunoSEQ multiplex PCR. The repertoire holds about 81,000 clones, with roughly 78% as singletons. As to this clone: Its target is not known.

Source: peripheral blood, taken from a patient treated with radiotherapy plus ipilimumab. The sequence was obtained from a human donor with non-small cell lung cancer that progressed on radiotherapy plus ipilimumab.

This CDR3 is CASSPSTHTEAFF. The CDR3, as DNA: TGTGCCAGCAGCCCGAGTACTCACACTGAAGCTTTCTTT. This chain uses TRBV6-5 with TRBJ1-1; unclear D gene. Germline values: CDR1 MNHEY, CDR2 SVGAGI. V was cut by 6 bases and J by 3 bases, with 11 bases left in between. This CDR3 region has 13 residues.